The 28 T cell receptor beta chains in this list originate from one sample, sequenced in a study of radiotherapy plus CTLA-4 blockade in lung cancer. Clones were read by immunoSEQ multiplex PCR, and TCRdb kept only the in-frame ones, dropping some. This sample yields about 95,000 clones, of which 82% are seen a single time; approximately 3.7% belongs to the top ten. The source was peripheral blood, collected from a patient treated with radiotherapy plus ipilimumab. The receptors shown here come from a human donor with non-small cell lung cancer who had a partial response to radiotherapy plus ipilimumab.

Here the CDR3 DNA reads TGTGCCAGCAGCTTGTCTTGGACAGGGGGAGAGACCCAGTACTTC. It specifies CASSLSWTGGETQYF. This chain joins TRBV11-2 and TRBJ2-5, with 10 bases matching TRBD1. The CDR3 length is 15 residues. CDR1 is SGHAT and CDR2 is FQNNGV in the germline V gene. The V segment lost 3 bases and the J segment 4 bases; nucleotides outside the gene matches: 5.

V is TRBV18 and J is TRBJ2-7; possible D gene TRBD2, 6 bases. The V and J ends lost 6 bases and 2 bases respectively, with 11 bases between them. This CDR3 comprises 13 residues. Germline V CDR1 and CDR2: KGHSH, LQKENI. Here the CDR3 DNA reads TGTGCCAGCTCGGCTAGCGTCACCTACGAGCAGTACTTC. Encoded protein: CASSASVTYEQYF. The full variable domain, its missing parts supplied by reference TRBV18 and TRBJ2-7, is NAGVMQNPRHLVRRRGQEARLRCSPMKGHSHVYWYRQLPEEGLKFMVYLQKENIIDESGMPKERFSAEFPKEGPSILRIQQVVRGDSAAYFCASSASVTYEQYFGPGTRLTVT.

The J gene is TRBJ1-2, the V gene TRBV7-8; a possible D gene is TRBD1 (6 bases). CDR3 size: 13 residues. V was shortened by 7 bases and J by 8 bases, with 17 bases between the two germline ends. CDR1 is SGHVS and CDR2 is FQNEAQ in the germline V gene. CDR3: CASTVDRTRGYTF. The CDR3 DNA sequence: TGTGCCAGCACCGTTGACAGGACCAGAGGCTACACCTTC. Filled out from reference TRBV7-8 and TRBJ1-2, the complete variable domain reads GAGVSQSPRYKVAKRGQDVALRCDPISGHVSLFWYQQALGQGPEFLTYFQNEAQLDKSGLPSDRFFAERPEGSVSTLKIQRTQQEDSAVYLCASTVDRTRGYTFGSGTRLTVV.

This chain uses TRBV7-2 with TRBJ1-1; possibly TRBD1 for D (5 bases). Germline V gives CDR1 SGHTA, CDR2 FQGNSA. CDR3 length: 14 residues. V dropped 5 bases and J dropped 1 base, with 11 bases sitting between them. Here the CDR3 reads CASSAQGGNTEAFF. The CDR3 coding sequence is TGTGCCAGCAGCGCGCAGGGAGGGAACACTGAAGCTTTCTTT.

V usage is TRBV27 and J usage is TRBJ2-7; tentative D call: TRBD1 (6 bases). Trimming stripped 5 bases from V and 5 bases from J, with 22 bases between. The CDR3 has 16 amino acids. The germline gives CDR1 MNHEY, CDR2 SMNVEV (reference sequence). This chain's CDR3 is CASSPSKGEILNEQYF. CDR3 DNA sequence: TGTGCCAGCAGTCCCTCCAAGGGGGAGATCCTAAACGAGCAGTACTTC.

The chain is built from TRBV11-2 and TRBJ1-3; possible D gene TRBD1, 5 bases. Trimming left V 2 bases short and J 0 bases short, with 8 bases between. This CDR3 has 15 amino acids. Germline-derived CDR1 and CDR2 are SGHAT and FQNNGV. CDR3 coding DNA: TGTGCCAGCAGCTTAATCCAGGGCTCTGGAAACACCATATATTTT. It specifies CASSLIQGSGNTIYF. The full variable domain, rest sourced from reference TRBV11-2 and TRBJ1-3, is EAGVAQSPRYKIIEKRQSVAFWCNPISGHATLYWYQQILGQGPKLLIQFQNNGVVDDSQLPKDRFSAERLKGVDSTLKIQPAKLEDSAVYLCASSLIQGSGNTIYFGEGSWLTVV.

The rearrangement joins TRBV29-1 to TRBJ2-7, with 9 bases aligning to TRBD1. Trimming took 7 bases from V and 3 from J; bases not matched to a gene: 7. This CDR3 has 13 residues. The germline V gene encodes CDR1 SQVTM and CDR2 ANQGSEA. The CDR3 nucleotides are TGCAGCGCCTCCAGACAGGGGGGCTACGAGCAGTACTTC. It yields the protein CSASRQGGYEQYF.

The chain links TRBV7-2 to TRBJ2-6, with D possibly TRBD1 on 5 matching bases. The CDR3 spans 18 residues. V was pared by 0 bases and J by 4 bases, with 16 bases between. Germline V CDR1 and CDR2: SGHTA, FQGNSA. CDR3 DNA sequence: TGTGCCAGCAGCTTAGCGGGTGGGGCAGGGTCCGGGGCCAACGTCCTGACTTTC. This gives the protein CASSLAGGAGSGANVLTF.

The rearrangement links TRBV6-1 to TRBJ1-2; a weak D match, TRBD1 (6 bases). This CDR3 has 14 amino acids. The V end was cut by 4 bases, the J end by 1 base, with 10 bases between. The germline V gene encodes CDR1 MNHNS and CDR2 SASEGT. DNA of the CDR3: TGTGCCAGCAGTGGGGACACCGGTAACTATGGCTACACCTTC. It translates to CASSGDTGNYGYTF.

This clone was observed a single time. The rearrangement links TRBV27 to TRBJ1-1, with 8 bases fitting TRBD1. Germline lookup yields CDR1 MNHEY and CDR2 SMNVEV (reference sequence). This CDR3 is built from 14 residues. V lost 6 bases, J lost 7 bases, and 10 bases stayed unmatched. The CDR3 region is CASSRDRSVGEAFF. In DNA form, the CDR3 reads TGTGCCAGCAGCCGGGACAGGTCGGTCGGTGAAGCTTTCTTT.

The chain recombines TRBV15 with TRBJ2-7; no reliable D call. The CDR3 loop spans 13 amino acids. V gave up 6 bases and J gave up 4 bases, with 13 bases separating them. The germline CDR1 and CDR2 sequences are LNHNV and YYDKDF (reference sequence). CDR3 protein: CATSSVDLYEQYF. The CDR3 DNA sequence: TGTGCCACCAGTTCTGTAGATTTGTACGAGCAGTACTTC.

The chain is built from TRBV9 and TRBJ2-1; 8 bases match TRBD1. CDR3 length: 15 residues. The germline gives CDR1 SGDLS, CDR2 YYNGEE. Trimming cost V 4 bases and J 2 bases; bases outside gene matches: 5. CDR3 bases: TGTGCCAGCAGCCCCGGGACAGGAGCCTACAATGAGCAGTTCTTC. This translates into CASSPGTGAYNEQFF.

The rearrangement uses TRBV5-1 and TRBJ1-3, with D perhaps TRBD1 (6 bases). CDR3 length equals 15 residues. The V end lost 3 bases, the J end lost 2 bases, and 12 bases lay between the germline ends. Germline lookup yields CDR1 SGHRS and CDR2 YFSETQ. CDR3 amino acids: CASSSEGQPGNTIYF. The CDR3 nucleotides are TGCGCCAGCAGCTCGGAAGGACAGCCTGGAAACACCATATATTTT.

The chain combines TRBV7-2 with TRBJ1-5, with D maybe TRBD1 (6 bases). Trimming removed 5 bases from V and 3 bases from J, with 11 bases in between. This CDR3 has 14 amino acids. Looked up from germline, CDR1 is SGHTA and CDR2 is FQGNSA. The CDR3 DNA follows: TGTGCCAGCAGCCAAACAGGGTCCAATCAGCCCCAGCATTTT. It specifies CASSQTGSNQPQHF.

The chain joins TRBV21-1 to TRBJ2-7; the table's D call, TRBD2, was not checked against the DNA. TRBV21-1 is termed a pseudogene. CDR3 size: 16 residues. CDR3 amino acids: CASSKGPPSGSGEQYF. For the CDR3, the DNA is TGTGCCAGCAGCAAAGGACCCCCTAGCGGGAGCGGCGAGCAGTACTTC.

The chain couples TRBV5-1 to TRBJ2-1; 10 bases are shared with TRBD2. CDR1 and CDR2 (germline): SGHRS, YFSETQ. The junction had 6 bases not matched to a gene; V was cut back by 0 bases and J by 3 bases. This CDR3 is 17 amino acids long. The chain's CDR3 is CASSLEPSGSIYNEQFF. The CDR3 DNA follows: TGCGCCAGCAGCTTGGAGCCTAGCGGGAGCATCTACAATGAGCAGTTCTTC.

The V call is TRBV11-2, the J call TRBJ1-4; D is perhaps TRBD1 (6 bases). The V and J ends lost 7 bases and 8 bases respectively, with 20 bases between them. Germline V CDR1 and CDR2: SGHAT, FQNNGV. The CDR3 length is 15 residues. The CDR3 loop is CASTFRGRGNEKLFF. In DNA form, the CDR3 reads TGTGCCAGCACCTTTAGGGGCAGGGGCAACGAAAAACTGTTTTTT.

The chain has TRBV6-1 and TRBJ1-5, with D perhaps matching TRBD1 (5 bases). V was trimmed by 7 bases and J by 2 bases, leaving 12 bases between them. The CDR3 sequence is 14 residues long. Germline-derived CDR1 and CDR2 are MNHNS and SASEGT. CDR3 loop: CASKGTGGNQPQHF. In DNA form, the CDR3 reads TGTGCCAGCAAGGGGACGGGAGGCAATCAGCCCCAGCATTTT.

In its sample, this clone was seen a few times. The CDR3 here is CASSPTSFGGETQYF. For the CDR3, the DNA is TGTGCCAGTAGTCCCACTAGCTTTGGGGGGGAGACCCAGTACTTC. V is TRBV19 and J is TRBJ2-5, with D tentatively TRBD2 (6 bases). The CDR3 has 15 residues. The V and J ends lost 5 bases and 5 bases respectively, with 18 bases between them. Looked up from germline, CDR1 is LNHDA and CDR2 is SQIVND (reference sequence).

The V call is TRBV7-9, the J call TRBJ1-2; D remains unclear. The CDR3 extends over 14 amino acids. V shed 1 base and J shed 8 bases, with 14 bases lying between them. Germline V lookup: CDR1 SEHNR, CDR2 FQNEAQ (reference sequence). CDR3 coding DNA: TGTGCCAGCAGCTTAGAGGCCGGGATCGTCGGCTACACCTTC. Protein sequence: CASSLEAGIVGYTF.

The chain is built from TRBV4-2 and TRBJ2-3; the match to TRBD2 covers 7 bases. Germline CDR1 LGHNA, CDR2 YNFKEQ. The CDR3 has 17 amino acids. Germline trimming cut 4 bases from V and 1 base from J; bases unmatched to any gene: 11. The CDR3 spells CASSRRLAGERTDTQYF. CDR3 sequence (DNA): TGTGCCAGCAGCCGACGCTTGGCGGGAGAACGCACAGATACGCAGTATTTT.

This chain uses TRBV7-9 with TRBJ2-2; D possibly corresponds to TRBD1 (6 bases). The V end lost 5 bases, the J end lost 7 bases, and 17 bases lay between the germline ends. Germline V lookup: CDR1 SEHNR, CDR2 FQNEAQ (reference sequence). The CDR3 spans 15 residues. The CDR3: CASSLRDKGSGELFF. CDR3 bases: TGTGCCAGCAGCCTCAGGGACAAAGGAAGCGGGGAGCTGTTTTTT.

The rearrangement joins TRBV7-2 to TRBJ1-2; 9 bases align to TRBD1. CDR3 length equals 16 residues. V lost 1 base and J lost 1; bases outside the gene matches: 4. Germline assignment: CDR1 SGHTA and CDR2 FQGNSA. This CDR3 is CASSLGPGQGNYGYTF. The CDR3 DNA is TGTGCCAGCAGCTTAGGGCCGGGACAGGGTAACTATGGCTACACCTTC.

V gene TRBV10-2 combines with J gene TRBJ2-7, with 10 bases that match TRBD1. The CDR3 runs to 16 residues. V trimming: 5 bases; J trimming: 2 bases; junction bases outside the gene matches: 9. Germline V gives CDR1 WSHSY, CDR2 SAAADI. The CDR3 protein is CASSIGQGDPAYEQYF. CDR3 sequence (DNA): TGCGCCAGCAGTATTGGACAGGGGGACCCGGCCTACGAGCAGTACTTC.

J is TRBJ2-3 and V is TRBV5-1; 7 positions match TRBD1. Unmatched junction bases numbered 3, after V lost 2 bases and J lost 0 bases. CDR1 SGHRS and CDR2 YFSETQ come from the germline V gene. The CDR3 totals 15 residues. The CDR3 coding sequence is TGCGCCAGCAGCTTAGGACAGGCTAGCACAGATACGCAGTATTTT. Translated, it gives CASSLGQASTDTQYF.

The chain has TRBV6-1 and TRBJ2-1, with 7 positions matching TRBD2. The CDR3 has 12 amino acids. Germline V CDR1 and CDR2: MNHNS, SASEGT. The trim removed 9 bases at V and 6 bases at J, leaving 5 bases unmatched. This chain's CDR3 is CASKGRANEQFF. The CDR3 region has the DNA TGTGCCAGTAAAGGGAGGGCCAATGAGCAGTTCTTC.

V usage is TRBV30 and J usage is TRBJ1-5; TRBD1 matches at 7 bases. CDR1 and CDR2 from the germline V gene are GTSNPN and SVGIG (reference sequence). The CDR3 is 13 amino acids. V dropped 5 bases and J dropped 3; count of bases not matched to a gene: 4. This chain's CDR3 is CAWATGHNQPQHF. For the CDR3, the DNA is TGTGCCTGGGCGACAGGGCACAATCAGCCCCAGCATTTT.

V is TRBV5-1 and J is TRBJ2-2, with 11 nucleotides matching TRBD2. Trimming took 4 bases from V and 0 from J; bases not matched to a gene: 2. The germline V gene has CDR1 SGHRS and CDR2 YFSETQ. The CDR3 contains 16 residues. CDR3 sequence (DNA): TGCGCCAGCAGCGCTAGCGGGAGGCCGAACACCGGGGAGCTGTTTTTT. This encodes CASSASGRPNTGELFF.